The clone carrying this T cell receptor (beta chain) was seen only once. Authors' processing steps: By means of reference gene primer amplification, nucleated cell counts were estimated. Clones were sequenced by immunoSEQ multiplex PCR, and TCRdb holds only the in-frame ones, with some missing. V, J and clone size derive from that table, while D and trimming were established from the DNA sequence. This sample yields under 60,000 clones, of which more than 90% are seen a single time; under 7% belongs to the top ten. Germline CDR1 and CDR2: MNHEY and SVGAGI. This CDR3 is 14 amino acids long. Trimming removed 8 bases from V and 6 bases from J; junction bases left unmatched: 9. The data were taken from a study of blood T cell repertoires in COVID-19. As for the study in general: In each case, the material was cDNA or gDNA derived from T cells, B-cell-depleted T cells, or PBMCs.

The receptor was derived from a man aged 50 to 59 with active COVID-19. Sequencing input: peripheral blood. The chain employs TRBV6-5 and TRBJ2-3, with 9 bases lining up with TRBD1. CDR3 amino acids: CASEGQGVMDTQYF. DNA for the CDR3: TGTGCCAGCGAGGGACAGGGAGTGATGGATACGCAGTATTTT.